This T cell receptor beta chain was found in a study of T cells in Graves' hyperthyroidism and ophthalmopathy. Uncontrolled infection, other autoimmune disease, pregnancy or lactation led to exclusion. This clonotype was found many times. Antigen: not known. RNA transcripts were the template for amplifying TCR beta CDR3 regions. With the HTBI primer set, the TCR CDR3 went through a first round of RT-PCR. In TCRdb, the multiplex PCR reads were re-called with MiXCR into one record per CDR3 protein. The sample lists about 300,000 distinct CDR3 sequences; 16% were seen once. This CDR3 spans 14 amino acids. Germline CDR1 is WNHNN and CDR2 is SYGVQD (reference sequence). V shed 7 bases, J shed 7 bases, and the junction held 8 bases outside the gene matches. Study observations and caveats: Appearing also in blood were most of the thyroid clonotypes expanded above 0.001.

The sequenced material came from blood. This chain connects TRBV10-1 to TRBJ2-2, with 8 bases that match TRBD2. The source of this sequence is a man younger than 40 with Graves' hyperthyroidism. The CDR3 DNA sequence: TGCGCCAGCACCGACGCGGGAGGAAACGGGGAGCTGTTTTTT. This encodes CASTDAGGNGELFF.